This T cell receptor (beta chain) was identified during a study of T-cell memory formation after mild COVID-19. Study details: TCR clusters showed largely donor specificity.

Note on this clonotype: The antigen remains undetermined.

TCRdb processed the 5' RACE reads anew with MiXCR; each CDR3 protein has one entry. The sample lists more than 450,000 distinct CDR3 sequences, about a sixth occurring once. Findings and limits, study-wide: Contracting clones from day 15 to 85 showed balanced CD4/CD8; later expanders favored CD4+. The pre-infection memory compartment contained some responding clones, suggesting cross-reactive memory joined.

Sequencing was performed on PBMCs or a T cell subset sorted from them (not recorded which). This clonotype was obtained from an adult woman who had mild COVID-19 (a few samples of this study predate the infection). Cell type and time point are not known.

CDR3 bases: TGTGCCAGCAGTACACTAGCAGGTGGCAAAAACATTCAGTACTTC. Translation: CASSTLAGGKNIQYF. The rearrangement links TRBV25-1 to TRBJ2-4, with D tentatively TRBD2 (6 bases). CDR1 is MGHDK, CDR2 SYGVNS, per germline. With 5 bases removed from V and 3 bases from J, the gap between germline ends came to 14 bases. This CDR3 is 15 amino acids long.